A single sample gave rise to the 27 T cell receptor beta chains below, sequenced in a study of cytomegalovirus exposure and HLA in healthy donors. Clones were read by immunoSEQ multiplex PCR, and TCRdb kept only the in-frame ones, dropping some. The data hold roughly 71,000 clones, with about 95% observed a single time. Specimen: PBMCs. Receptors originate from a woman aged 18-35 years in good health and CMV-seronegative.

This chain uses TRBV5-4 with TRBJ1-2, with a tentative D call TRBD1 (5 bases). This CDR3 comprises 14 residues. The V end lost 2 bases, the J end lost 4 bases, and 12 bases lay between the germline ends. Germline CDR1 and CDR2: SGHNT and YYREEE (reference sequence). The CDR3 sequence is CASSFPGGGYGYTF. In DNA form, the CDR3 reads TGTGCCAGCAGCTTCCCCGGGGGTGGCTATGGCTACACCTTC.

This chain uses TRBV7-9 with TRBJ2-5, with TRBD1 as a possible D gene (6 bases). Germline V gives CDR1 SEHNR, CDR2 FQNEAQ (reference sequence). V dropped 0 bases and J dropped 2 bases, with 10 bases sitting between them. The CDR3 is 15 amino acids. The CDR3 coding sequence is TGTGCCAGCAGCTTAGCGGGGGCGGTACAAGAGACCCAGTACTTC. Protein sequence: CASSLAGAVQETQYF.

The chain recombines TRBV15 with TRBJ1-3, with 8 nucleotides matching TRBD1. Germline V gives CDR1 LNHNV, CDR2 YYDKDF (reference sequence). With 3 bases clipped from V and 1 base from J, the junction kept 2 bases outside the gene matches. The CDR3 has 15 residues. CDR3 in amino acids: CATSRRTGSGNTIYF. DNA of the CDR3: TGTGCCACCAGCAGGAGGACAGGGTCTGGAAACACCATATATTTT.

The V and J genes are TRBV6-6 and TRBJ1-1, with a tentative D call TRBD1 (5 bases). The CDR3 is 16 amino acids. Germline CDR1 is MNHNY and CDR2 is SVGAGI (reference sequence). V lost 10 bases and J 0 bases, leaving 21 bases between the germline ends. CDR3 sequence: CATRELSRSMNTEAFF. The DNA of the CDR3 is TGTGCCACCAGGGAACTAAGTCGTTCCATGAACACTGAAGCTTTCTTT.

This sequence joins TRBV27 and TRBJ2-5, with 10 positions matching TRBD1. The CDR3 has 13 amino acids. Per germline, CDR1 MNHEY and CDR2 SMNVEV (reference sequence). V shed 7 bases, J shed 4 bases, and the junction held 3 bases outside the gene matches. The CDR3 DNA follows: TGTGCCAGCACGAGGGACAGGGGAGAGACCCAGTACTTC. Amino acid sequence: CASTRDRGETQYF.

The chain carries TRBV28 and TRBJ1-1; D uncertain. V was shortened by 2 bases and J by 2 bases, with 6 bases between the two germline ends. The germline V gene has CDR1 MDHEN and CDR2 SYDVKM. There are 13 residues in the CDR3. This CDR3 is CASSLTVNTEAFF. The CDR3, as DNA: TGTGCCAGCAGTTTAACGGTTAACACTGAAGCTTTCTTT.

The CDR3 reads CASSYRDSALEQYF. The CDR3 region has the DNA TGTGCCAGCAGTTACAGGGACAGTGCCCTGGAGCAGTACTTC. The J gene is TRBJ2-7, the V gene TRBV6-6; 7 bases line up with TRBD1. Trimming cost V 2 bases and J 7 bases; bases outside gene matches: 8. The CDR3 contains 14 residues. CDR1 and CDR2 (germline): MNHNY, SVGAGI (reference sequence).

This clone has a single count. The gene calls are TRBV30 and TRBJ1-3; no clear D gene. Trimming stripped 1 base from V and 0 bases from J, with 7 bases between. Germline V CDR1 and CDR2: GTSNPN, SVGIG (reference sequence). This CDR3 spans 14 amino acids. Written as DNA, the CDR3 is TGTGCCTGGAGTGGGACTTACTCTGGAAACACCATATATTTT. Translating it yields CAWSGTYSGNTIYF.

The CDR3 DNA reads TGTGCCAGCAGCCCCCACCGACAGGGCCAAGAGACCCAGTACTTC. Residues: CASSPHRQGQETQYF. The chain links TRBV7-9 to TRBJ2-5, with 7 bases lining up with TRBD1. The germline V gene encodes CDR1 SEHNR and CDR2 FQNEAQ (reference sequence). V trimming: 5 bases; J trimming: 1 base; junction bases outside the gene matches: 7. The CDR3 extends over 15 amino acids.

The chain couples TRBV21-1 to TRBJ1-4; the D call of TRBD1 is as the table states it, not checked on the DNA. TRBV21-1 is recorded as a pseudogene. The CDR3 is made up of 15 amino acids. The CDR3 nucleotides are TGTGCCAGCAGCACCCAGACAGAAGATAATGAAAAACTGTTTTTT. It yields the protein CASSTQTEDNEKLFF.

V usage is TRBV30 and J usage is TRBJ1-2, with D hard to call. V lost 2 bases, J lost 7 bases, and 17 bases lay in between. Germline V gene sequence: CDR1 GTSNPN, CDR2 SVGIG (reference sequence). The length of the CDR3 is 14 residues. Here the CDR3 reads CAWSYGITTGGYTF. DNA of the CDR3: TGTGCCTGGAGTTATGGCATCACGACGGGTGGCTACACCTTC.

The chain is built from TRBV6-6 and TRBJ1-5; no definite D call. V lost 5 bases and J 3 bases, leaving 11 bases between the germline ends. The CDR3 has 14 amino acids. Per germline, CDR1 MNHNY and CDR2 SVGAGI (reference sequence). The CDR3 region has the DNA TGTGCCAGCAGTCCATCTCTGGCCAATCAGCCCCAGCATTTT. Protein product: CASSPSLANQPQHF.

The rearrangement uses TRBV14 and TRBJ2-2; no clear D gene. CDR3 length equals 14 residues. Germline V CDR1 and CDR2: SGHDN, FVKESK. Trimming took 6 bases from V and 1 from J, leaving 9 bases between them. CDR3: CASSRTLNTGELFF. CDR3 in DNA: TGTGCCAGCAGTCGAACATTGAACACCGGGGAGCTGTTTTTT.

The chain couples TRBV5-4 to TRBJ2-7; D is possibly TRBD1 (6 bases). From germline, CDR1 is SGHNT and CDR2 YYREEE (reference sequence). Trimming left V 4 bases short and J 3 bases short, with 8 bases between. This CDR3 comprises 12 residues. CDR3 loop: CASSIQGYEQYF. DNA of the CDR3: TGTGCCAGCAGCATACAGGGCTACGAGCAGTACTTC.

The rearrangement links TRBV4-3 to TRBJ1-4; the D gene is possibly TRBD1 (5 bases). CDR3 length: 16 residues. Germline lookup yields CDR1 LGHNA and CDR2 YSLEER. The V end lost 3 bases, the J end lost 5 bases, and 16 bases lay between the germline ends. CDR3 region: CASSHGGGRGNEKLFF. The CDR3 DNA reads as TGCGCCAGCAGCCACGGTGGGGGGAGAGGGAATGAAAAACTGTTTTTT.

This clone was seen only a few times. The CDR3 DNA reads TGTGCCAGCAGTTACCAAGGGGAGGCCCCCTACGAGCAGTACTTC. Translated: CASSYQGEAPYEQYF. The chain employs TRBV6-5 and TRBJ2-7, with D possibly being TRBD2 (6 bases). V shed 2 bases and J shed 2 bases, with 13 bases lying between them. The CDR3 has 15 amino acids. Germline CDR1 is MNHEY and CDR2 is SVGAGI.

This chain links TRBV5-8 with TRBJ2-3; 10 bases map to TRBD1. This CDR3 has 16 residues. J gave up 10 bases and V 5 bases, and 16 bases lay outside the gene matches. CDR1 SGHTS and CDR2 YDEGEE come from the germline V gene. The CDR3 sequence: CASRAVGTGANGPQYF. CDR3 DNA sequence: TGTGCCAGCAGGGCGGTTGGGACAGGGGCGAACGGACCGCAGTATTTT.

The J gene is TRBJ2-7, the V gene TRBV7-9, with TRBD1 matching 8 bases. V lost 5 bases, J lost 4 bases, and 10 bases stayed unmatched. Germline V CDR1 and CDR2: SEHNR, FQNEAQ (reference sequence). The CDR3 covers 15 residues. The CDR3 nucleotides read TGTGCCAGCAGCCGAAGGACAGGGCACCGTTACGAGCAGTACTTC. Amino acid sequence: CASSRRTGHRYEQYF.

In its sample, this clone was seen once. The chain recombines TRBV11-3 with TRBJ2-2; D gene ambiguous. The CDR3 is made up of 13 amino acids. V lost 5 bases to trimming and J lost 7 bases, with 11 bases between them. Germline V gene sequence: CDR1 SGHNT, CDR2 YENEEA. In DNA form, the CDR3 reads TGTGCCAGCAGCCAATTTGGCGGCGGGGAGCTGTTTTTT. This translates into CASSQFGGGELFF.

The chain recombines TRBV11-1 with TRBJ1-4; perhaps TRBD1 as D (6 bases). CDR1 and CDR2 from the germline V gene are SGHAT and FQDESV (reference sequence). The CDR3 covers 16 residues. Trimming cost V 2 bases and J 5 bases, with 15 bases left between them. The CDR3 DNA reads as TGTGCCAGCAGCTTATACAAGGACAGAATGAATGAAAAACTGTTTTTT. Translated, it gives CASSLYKDRMNEKLFF.

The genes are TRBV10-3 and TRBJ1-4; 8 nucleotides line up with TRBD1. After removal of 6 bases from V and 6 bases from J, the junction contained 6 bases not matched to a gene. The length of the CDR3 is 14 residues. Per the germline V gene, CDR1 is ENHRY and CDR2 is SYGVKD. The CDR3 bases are TGTGCCATCAGACAGACAGGGGTAGATGAAAAACTGTTTTTT. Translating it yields CAIRQTGVDEKLFF.

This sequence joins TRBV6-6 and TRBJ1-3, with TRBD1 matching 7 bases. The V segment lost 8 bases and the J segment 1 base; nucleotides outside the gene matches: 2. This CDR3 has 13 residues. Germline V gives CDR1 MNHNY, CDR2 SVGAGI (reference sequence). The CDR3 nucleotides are TGTGCCAGCTTACAGGGGTCTGGAAACACCATATATTTT. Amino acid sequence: CASLQGSGNTIYF.

Written as DNA, the CDR3 is TGCGCCAGCAGCTCTCAGGGGGCCGTCACTGAAGCTTTCTTT. As protein: CASSSQGAVTEAFF. The rearrangement links TRBV5-1 to TRBJ1-1; 8 bases are shared with TRBD1. CDR1 and CDR2 (germline): SGHRS, YFSETQ. Germline trimming cut 3 bases from V and 4 bases from J; bases unmatched to any gene: 5. There are 14 residues in the CDR3.

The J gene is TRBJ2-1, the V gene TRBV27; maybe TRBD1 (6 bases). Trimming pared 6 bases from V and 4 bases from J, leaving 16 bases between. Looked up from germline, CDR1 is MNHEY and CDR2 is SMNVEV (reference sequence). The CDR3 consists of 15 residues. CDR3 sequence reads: CASSPGPRGYNEQFF. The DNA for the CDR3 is TGTGCCAGCAGCCCGGGCCCCAGGGGTTACAATGAGCAGTTCTTC.

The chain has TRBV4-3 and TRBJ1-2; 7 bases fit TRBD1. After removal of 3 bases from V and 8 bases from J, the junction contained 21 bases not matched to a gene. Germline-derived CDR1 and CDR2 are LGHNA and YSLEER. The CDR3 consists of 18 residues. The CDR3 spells CASSQDLASGTDTRGYTF. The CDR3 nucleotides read TGCGCCAGCAGCCAGGACCTAGCATCCGGGACAGATACTCGGGGCTACACCTTC.

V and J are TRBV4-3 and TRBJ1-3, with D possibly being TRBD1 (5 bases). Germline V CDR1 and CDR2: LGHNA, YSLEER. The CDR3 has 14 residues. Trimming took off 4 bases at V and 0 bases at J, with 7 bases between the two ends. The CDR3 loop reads CASSPDSSGNTIYF. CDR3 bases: TGCGCCAGCAGCCCAGACAGCTCTGGAAACACCATATATTTT.

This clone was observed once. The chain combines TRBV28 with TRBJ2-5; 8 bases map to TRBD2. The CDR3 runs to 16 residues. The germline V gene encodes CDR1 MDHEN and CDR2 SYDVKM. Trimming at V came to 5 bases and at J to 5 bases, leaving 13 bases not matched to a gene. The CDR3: CASSGIAGTWGETQYF. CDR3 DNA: TGTGCCAGCAGTGGAATAGCGGGGACTTGGGGGGAGACCCAGTACTTC.